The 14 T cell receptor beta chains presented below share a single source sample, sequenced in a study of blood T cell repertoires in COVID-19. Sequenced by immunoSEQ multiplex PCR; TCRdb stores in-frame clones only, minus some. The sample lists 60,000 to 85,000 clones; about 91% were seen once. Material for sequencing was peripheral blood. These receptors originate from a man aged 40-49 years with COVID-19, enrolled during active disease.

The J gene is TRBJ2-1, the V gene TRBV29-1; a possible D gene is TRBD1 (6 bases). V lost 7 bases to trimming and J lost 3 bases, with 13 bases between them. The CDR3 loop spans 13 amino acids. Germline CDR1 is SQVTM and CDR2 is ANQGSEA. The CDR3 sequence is CSGTGYGYNEQFF. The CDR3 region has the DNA TGCAGCGGTACAGGGTACGGCTACAATGAGCAGTTCTTC.

The chain's CDR3 is CASSMSRGDTDTQYF. CDR3 DNA sequence: TGTGCCAGCTCAATGTCGCGGGGGGACACAGATACGCAGTATTTT. The chain has TRBV18 and TRBJ2-3; TRBD2 matches at 8 bases. CDR3 length: 15 residues. Trimming took 5 bases from V and 2 from J; bases not matched to a gene: 6. CDR1 is KGHSH and CDR2 is LQKENI in the germline V gene. Looking up the rest from reference TRBV18 and TRBJ2-3 gives the full variable domain: NAGVMQNPRHLVRRRGQEARLRCSPMKGHSHVYWYRQLPEEGLKFMVYLQKENIIDESGMPKERFSAEFPKEGPSILRIQQVVRGDSAAYFCASSMSRGDTDTQYFGPGTRLTVL.

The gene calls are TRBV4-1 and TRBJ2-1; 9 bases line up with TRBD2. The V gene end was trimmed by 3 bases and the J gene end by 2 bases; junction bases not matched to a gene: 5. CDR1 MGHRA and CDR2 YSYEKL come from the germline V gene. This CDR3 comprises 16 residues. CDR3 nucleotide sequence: TGCGCCAGCAGCCAGACTAGCGGCCGAACCTACAATGAGCAGTTCTTC. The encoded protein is CASSQTSGRTYNEQFF.

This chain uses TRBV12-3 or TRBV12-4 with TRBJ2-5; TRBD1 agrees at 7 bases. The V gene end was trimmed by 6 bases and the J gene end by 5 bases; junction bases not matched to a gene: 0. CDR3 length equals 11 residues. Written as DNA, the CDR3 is TGTGCCAGCAGCAGGGGGGAGACCCAGTACTTC. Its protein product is CASSRGETQYF.

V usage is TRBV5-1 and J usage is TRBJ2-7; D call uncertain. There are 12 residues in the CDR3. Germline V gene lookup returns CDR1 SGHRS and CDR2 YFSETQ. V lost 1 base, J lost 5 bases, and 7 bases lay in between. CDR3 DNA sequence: TGCGCCAGCAGCTTGACAGCAGACGAGCAGTACTTC. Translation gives CASSLTADEQYF.

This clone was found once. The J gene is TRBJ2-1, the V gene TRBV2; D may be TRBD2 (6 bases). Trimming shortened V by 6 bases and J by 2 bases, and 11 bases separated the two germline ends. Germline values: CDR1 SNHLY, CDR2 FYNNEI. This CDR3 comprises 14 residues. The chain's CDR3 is CASRTGRTYNEQFF. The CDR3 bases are TGTGCCAGCAGGACGGGGAGGACCTACAATGAGCAGTTCTTC.

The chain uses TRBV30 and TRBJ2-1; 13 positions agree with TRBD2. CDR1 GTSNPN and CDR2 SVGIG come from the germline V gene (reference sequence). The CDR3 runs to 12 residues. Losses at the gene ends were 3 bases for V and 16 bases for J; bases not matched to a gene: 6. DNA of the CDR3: TGTGCCTGGAGGGGGGGACTAGCGGGAAATTTCTTC. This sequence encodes CAWRGGLAGNFF.

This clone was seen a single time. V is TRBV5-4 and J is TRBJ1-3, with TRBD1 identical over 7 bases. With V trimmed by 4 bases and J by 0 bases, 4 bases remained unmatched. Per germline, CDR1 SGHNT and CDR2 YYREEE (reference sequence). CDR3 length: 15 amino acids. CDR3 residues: CASSTGQSSGNTIYF. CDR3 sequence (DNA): TGTGCCAGCAGCACGGGACAGAGCTCTGGAAACACCATATATTTT.

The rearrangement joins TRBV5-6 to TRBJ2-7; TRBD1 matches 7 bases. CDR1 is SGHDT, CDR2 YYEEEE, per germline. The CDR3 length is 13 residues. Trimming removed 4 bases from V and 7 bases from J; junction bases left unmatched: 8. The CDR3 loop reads CASSPQTGYEQYF. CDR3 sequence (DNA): TGTGCCAGCAGCCCACAGACAGGGTATGAGCAGTACTTC.

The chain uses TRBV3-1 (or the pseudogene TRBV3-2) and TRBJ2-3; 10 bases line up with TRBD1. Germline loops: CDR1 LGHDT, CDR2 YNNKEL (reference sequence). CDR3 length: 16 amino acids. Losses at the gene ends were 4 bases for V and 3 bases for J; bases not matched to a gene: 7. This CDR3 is CASSRRGQGLTDTQYF. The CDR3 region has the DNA TGTGCCAGCAGCCGGAGGGGACAGGGGCTGACAGATACGCAGTATTTT.

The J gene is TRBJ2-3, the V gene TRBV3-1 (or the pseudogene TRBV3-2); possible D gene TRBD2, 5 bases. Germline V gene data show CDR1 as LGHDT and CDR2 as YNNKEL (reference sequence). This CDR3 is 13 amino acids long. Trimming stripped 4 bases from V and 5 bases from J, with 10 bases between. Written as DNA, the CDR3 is TGTGCCAGCAGCCCCATCGGGGTAGATACGCAGTATTTT. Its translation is CASSPIGVDTQYF.

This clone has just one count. The CDR3 loop reads CASIQGYSPLHF. The DNA for the CDR3 is TGTGCCAGCATACAGGGGTATTCACCCCTCCACTTT. The chain links TRBV6-5 to TRBJ1-6; the match to TRBD1 covers 7 bases. The CDR3 is 12 amino acids. V shed 7 bases, J shed 8 bases, and the junction held 2 bases outside the gene matches. The germline V gene encodes CDR1 MNHEY and CDR2 SVGAGI.

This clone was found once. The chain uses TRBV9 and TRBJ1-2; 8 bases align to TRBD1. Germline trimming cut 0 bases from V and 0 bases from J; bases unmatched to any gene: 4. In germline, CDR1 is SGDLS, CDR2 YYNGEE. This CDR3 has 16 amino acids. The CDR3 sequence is CASSVGQGIANYGYTF. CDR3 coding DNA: TGTGCCAGCAGCGTAGGACAGGGGATAGCTAACTATGGCTACACCTTC.

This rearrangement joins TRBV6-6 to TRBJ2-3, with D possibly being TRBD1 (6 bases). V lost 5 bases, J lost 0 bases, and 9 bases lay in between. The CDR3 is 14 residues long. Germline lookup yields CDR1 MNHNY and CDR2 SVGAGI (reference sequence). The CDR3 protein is CASSPGQSTDTQYF. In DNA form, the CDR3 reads TGTGCCAGCAGTCCTGGACAGAGCACAGATACGCAGTATTTT.